This TCR beta chain comes out of a study of T cells after yellow fever vaccination. A remark on this clonotype: Its antigen is not known.

5'RACE template switching produced TCR cDNA carrying a universal primer site and UMIs. TCRdb re-analysed the 5' RACE reads in MiXCR, keeping a single row per CDR3 protein. The sample has 510,000 or so distinct CDR3 sequences, roughly 19% seen once; the top ten hold 13% to 15%. Trimming left V 3 bases short and J 3 bases short, with 11 bases between. This CDR3 is 13 amino acids long. Germline lookup yields CDR1 DFQATT and CDR2 SNEGSKA (reference sequence). Overall study findings and caveats: At 95% to 96% for CD4 and 70% to 90% for CD8, most primary-vaccination clones showed up again after the booster. The secondary response showed a weaker magnitude and a faster peak, day 5 versus 15. CD4 and CD8 compartments shared a small share of clonotypes.

Sequences were derived from PBMCs, sampled 15 days after the yellow fever booster vaccination. The chain combines TRBV20-1 with TRBJ2-5, with D tentatively TRBD1 (5 bases). The receptor comes from a man younger than 40 who received the YFV17D yellow fever vaccine. The CDR3 DNA reads as TGCAGTGCTAGGACAGTTTTCGAAGAGACCCAGTACTTC. It yields the protein CSARTVFEETQYF.